The 10 T cell receptor beta chains in this list originate from one sample, sequenced in a study of molecular identifiers for immune sequencing clone quantification. MiXCR, applied by TCRdb to the PCR reads, yields one record per CDR3 protein. The sample records some 320,000 distinct CDR3 sequences, about a fifth being singletons. The sequenced material came from naive CD8+ T cells from blood, with Jurkat cell RNA spiked in. Sample subset: FACS-sorted CD8+CD4-CCR7+CD45RA+ naive T cells. The receptors shown here come from a human donor in good health. Some libraries in this study had Jurkat cell RNA spiked in.

A few counts support this clonotype. The chain employs TRBV4-1 and TRBJ2-5; D call uncertain. The CDR3 loop spans 17 amino acids. V was trimmed by 4 bases and J by 1 base, leaving 19 bases between them. Germline V gene sequence: CDR1 MGHRA, CDR2 YSYEKL. Here the CDR3 DNA reads TGCGCCAGCAGCCCCCCCCGAGGAACCGGCACCCAAGAGACCCAGTACTTC. As protein: CASSPPRGTGTQETQYF.

The chain is built from TRBV5-1 and TRBJ2-1; no firm D call. Trimming pared 5 bases from V and 0 bases from J, leaving 12 bases between. Germline V gene data show CDR1 as SGHRS and CDR2 as YFSETQ. This CDR3 contains 15 residues. The CDR3 DNA is TGCGCCAGCAGGGCCGACCCGAGCTCCTACAATGAGCAGTTCTTC. It specifies CASRADPSSYNEQFF.

This clonotype was counted at least ten times. The V gene is TRBV5-1, the J gene TRBJ2-7; D ambiguous. This CDR3 is 14 amino acids long. Trimming left V 0 bases short and J 0 bases short, with 7 bases between. The germline CDR1 and CDR2 sequences are SGHRS and YFSETQ. CDR3 amino acids: CASSLDGSSYEQYF. The CDR3 DNA is TGCGCCAGCAGCTTGGACGGTTCCTCCTACGAGCAGTACTTC.

This clonotype was counted at least ten times. The V call is TRBV2, the J call TRBJ1-1; the D is unclear. Trimming took off 2 bases at V and 3 bases at J, with 13 bases between the two ends. Germline values: CDR1 SNHLY, CDR2 FYNNEI. This CDR3 is 15 amino acids long. CDR3 amino acids: CASSELQGFDTEAFF. DNA for the CDR3: TGTGCCAGCAGTGAATTGCAAGGGTTTGACACTGAAGCTTTCTTT.

This clonotype was seen ten or more times. V gene TRBV20-1 combines with J gene TRBJ1-1; D is perhaps TRBD1 (6 bases). Germline V gene data show CDR1 as DFQATT and CDR2 as SNEGSKA (reference sequence). V gave up 6 bases and J gave up 6 bases, with 17 bases separating them. The CDR3 sequence is 13 residues long. CDR3 protein: CSARDRNGAEAFF. CDR3 in DNA: TGCAGTGCCCGAGACAGGAACGGAGCTGAAGCTTTCTTT.

This clonotype was counted at least ten times. Written as DNA, the CDR3 is TGTGCCAGCAGTCCAATAGGAGGGGTGGAGCAGTACTTC. Translation: CASSPIGGVEQYF. This chain links TRBV7-9 with TRBJ2-7; perhaps TRBD2 as D (6 bases). Looked up from germline, CDR1 is SEHNR and CDR2 is FQNEAQ (reference sequence). There are 13 residues in the CDR3. V was cut by 6 bases and J by 7 bases, with 16 bases left in between.

A few counts support this clonotype. The CDR3 nucleotides are TGTGCCAGCAGCCCATGGACAGGGGCAAATGAAAAACTGTTTTTT. Its protein product is CASSPWTGANEKLFF. The chain is built from TRBV3-1 and TRBJ1-4, with 9 positions matching TRBD1. J lost 5 bases, V lost 4 bases, and 5 bases had no gene match. CDR1 and CDR2 from the germline V gene are LGHDT and YNNKEL (reference sequence). The CDR3 runs 15 residues.

There are many counts of this clonotype. J is TRBJ2-6 and V is TRBV27; possibly TRBD1 for D (6 bases). Trimming cost V 7 bases and J 0 bases, with 13 bases left between them. CDR3 size: 16 residues. CDR1 is MNHEY and CDR2 is SMNVEV in the germline V gene (reference sequence). In DNA form, the CDR3 reads TGTGCCAGCACCTTGGGGGCGCCCTCTGGGGCCAACGTCCTGACTTTC. This translates into CASTLGAPSGANVLTF.

A few counts support this clonotype. The chain combines TRBV12-3 or TRBV12-4 with TRBJ1-2, with a weak D call TRBD1 (5 bases). V dropped 0 bases and J dropped 3 bases, with 29 bases sitting between them. This CDR3 has 21 residues. Here the CDR3 DNA reads TGTGCCAGCAGTTTAGCCCCATCAGGACACTGGCAATCCCCCCTCGACTATGGCTACACCTTC. Protein sequence: CASSLAPSGHWQSPLDYGYTF.

This chain uses TRBV28 with TRBJ1-1; D uncertain. CDR1 is MDHEN, CDR2 SYDVKM, per germline. The CDR3 loop spans 15 amino acids. V was shortened by 10 bases and J by 2 bases, with 20 bases between the two germline ends. The CDR3 loop is CATSVGRDLNTEAFF. For the CDR3, the DNA is TGTGCCACCTCCGTCGGACGAGACCTAAACACTGAAGCTTTCTTT.